The 31 T cell receptor beta chains reported below all come from one sample, sequenced in a study of blood T cell repertoires in COVID-19. Produced via immunoSEQ multiplex PCR; TCRdb's table is partial and in-frame only. The sample has more than 250,000 clones, about 89% seen once. What was sequenced was peripheral blood. These receptors all come from a man younger than 35 who had recovered from COVID-19.

This rearrangement joins TRBV4-1 to TRBJ2-5, with D possibly matching TRBD2 (5 bases). Germline loops: CDR1 MGHRA, CDR2 YSYEKL. The CDR3 covers 14 residues. The V and J ends lost 4 bases and 5 bases respectively, with 14 bases between them. The CDR3 region has the DNA TGCGCCAGCAGCCGCCCTCCAACGGGGGAGACCCAGTACTTC. Translated: CASSRPPTGETQYF.

The V call is TRBV13, the J call TRBJ2-2; 8 nucleotides line up with TRBD1. The CDR3 has 15 residues. Germline CDR1 PRHDT, CDR2 FYEKMQ (reference sequence). Trimming cost V 5 bases and J 1 base; bases outside gene matches: 3. The chain's CDR3 is CASSPDRGNTGELFF. Written as DNA, the CDR3 is TGTGCCAGCAGCCCCGACAGGGGGAACACCGGGGAGCTGTTTTTT.

The chain carries TRBV18 and TRBJ2-5, with D uncertain. V gave up 1 base and J gave up 4 bases, with 13 bases separating them. This CDR3 region has 15 residues. Germline assignment: CDR1 KGHSH and CDR2 LQKENI. The CDR3 reads CASSPQSSGGETQYF. For the CDR3, the DNA is TGTGCCAGCTCACCACAGTCGAGTGGCGGAGAGACCCAGTACTTC.

About this clone: An end of the junction does not agree with germline; a read error may underlie this. This chain connects TRBV13 to TRBJ2-7; 8 positions match TRBD2. Germline loops: CDR1 PRHDT, CDR2 FYEKMQ (reference sequence). The CDR3 has 14 residues. DNA for the CDR3: TGTGCCAGCAGGGCACTAGCGGACTCCTACAAGCAGTACTTC. It is translated as CASRALADSYKQYF.

With regard to this clone: A read error may produce the germline difference seen at one junction end. The V call is TRBV5-4, the J call TRBJ1-1; a weak D match, TRBD1 (6 bases). Germline assignment: CDR1 SGHNT and CDR2 YYREEE (reference sequence). The CDR3 has 15 residues. In DNA, the CDR3 is TGTGCCAGCAGCTGGATGGACAGTTTGGGACCCTCCCTAAGATTT. Residues: CASSWMDSLGPSLRF.

This chain joins TRBV10-3 and TRBJ2-5; D gene unclear. Trimming cost V 1 base and J 1 base, with 4 bases left between them. The CDR3 runs 13 residues. Germline CDR1 reads ENHRY; CDR2 reads SYGVKD. Here the CDR3 DNA reads TGTGCCATCAGTGAGTTTCTCCAAGAGACCCAGTACTTC. Protein product: CAISEFLQETQYF.

This chain joins TRBV18 and TRBJ2-2, with TRBD2 matching over 13 bases. With V trimmed by 5 bases and J by 6 bases, 0 bases remained unmatched. Germline CDR1 reads KGHSH; CDR2 reads LQKENI. The CDR3 extends over 14 amino acids. CDR3 sequence (DNA): TGTGCCAGCTCAGGACTAGCGGGAGCCGGGGAGCTGTTTTTT. This sequence encodes CASSGLAGAGELFF.

This clone was counted only a few times. This chain links TRBV18 with TRBJ1-1; TRBD1 might be the D (5 bases). Trimming took off 7 bases at V and 1 base at J, with 10 bases between the two ends. Germline CDR1 and CDR2: KGHSH and LQKENI. The CDR3 sequence is 13 residues long. CDR3 DNA sequence: TGTGCCAGCTTCCTCGACAGGAACACTGAAGCTTTCTTT. Translation gives CASFLDRNTEAFF.

The rearrangement uses TRBV7-3 and TRBJ2-3; D is perhaps TRBD2 (5 bases). Germline V gives CDR1 SGHTA, CDR2 FQGTGA. The CDR3 contains 13 residues. V was trimmed by 7 bases and J by 6 bases, leaving 14 bases between them. CDR3 in amino acids: CASTTGPGDTQYF. In DNA, the CDR3 is TGTGCCAGCACCACCGGACCGGGGGATACGCAGTATTTT. The variable domain in full, completed from reference TRBV7-3 and TRBJ2-3, reads GAGVSQTPSNKVTEKGKYVELRCDPISGHTALYWYRQSLGQGPEFLIYFQGTGAADDSGLPNDRFFAVRPEGSVSTLKIQRTERGDSAVYLCASTTGPGDTQYFGPGTRLTVL.

The chain couples TRBV19 to TRBJ2-2; 9 bases are a match to TRBD1. The V and J ends lost 7 bases and 4 bases, in that order; junction bases with no gene match: 4. There are 14 residues in the CDR3. Looked up from germline, CDR1 is LNHDA and CDR2 is SQIVND (reference sequence). Here the CDR3 reads CASTVTGGTGELFF. In DNA, the CDR3 is TGTGCCAGTACCGTGACAGGGGGCACCGGGGAGCTGTTTTTT. The full variable domain, its missing parts supplied by reference TRBV19 and TRBJ2-2, is DGGITQSPKYLFRKEGQNVTLSCEQNLNHDAMYWYRQDPGQGLRLIYYSQIVNDFQKGDIAEGYSVSREKKESFPLTVTSAQKNPTAFYLCASTVTGGTGELFFGEGSRLTVL.

The gene calls are TRBV11-3 and TRBJ2-1; 7 bases agree with TRBD2. The length of the CDR3 is 18 residues. Trimming at V came to 5 bases and at J to 4 bases, leaving 17 bases not matched to a gene. Germline V gene lookup returns CDR1 SGHNT and CDR2 YENEEA. The CDR3 nucleotides read TGTGCCAGCAGCACTCTCGCCGAGGCTAGCGGATCGTACAATGAGCAGTTCTTC. Translating it yields CASSTLAEASGSYNEQFF.

V is TRBV4-1 and J is TRBJ1-1; a weak D match, TRBD1 (6 bases). With 1 base removed from V and 1 base from J, the gap between germline ends came to 19 bases. Germline-derived CDR1 and CDR2 are MGHRA and YSYEKL. The CDR3 sequence is 18 residues long. CDR3 region: CASSQVIGTRAGNTEAFF. The CDR3 DNA reads TGCGCCAGCAGCCAAGTTATCGGGACACGGGCTGGGAACACTGAAGCTTTCTTT.

The chain recombines TRBV10-1 with TRBJ2-7; D gene uncertain. CDR3 length: 14 residues. Germline loops: CDR1 WNHNN, CDR2 SYGVQD (reference sequence). V lost 9 bases and J 3 bases, leaving 18 bases between the germline ends. The CDR3 coding sequence is TGCGCCAGACCATATGAAGGTCAGGACTACGAGCAGTACTTC. It yields the protein CARPYEGQDYEQYF.

The genes are TRBV29-1 and TRBJ2-1; TRBD2 might be the D (5 bases). V was trimmed by 6 bases and J by 10 bases, leaving 13 bases between them. This CDR3 spans 11 amino acids. Germline CDR1 reads SQVTM; CDR2 reads ANQGSEA. The CDR3 nucleotides are TGCAGCGTGCGTGTAGCGTGGGAGCAGTTCTTC. It yields the protein CSVRVAWEQFF.

The rearrangement uses TRBV18 and TRBJ2-7, with 8 bases fitting TRBD1. The CDR3 length is 15 residues. Per germline, CDR1 KGHSH and CDR2 LQKENI. After removal of 1 base from V and 4 bases from J, the junction contained 6 bases not matched to a gene. The CDR3 sequence is CASSPQRTGLYEQYF. In DNA, the CDR3 is TGTGCCAGCTCACCACAGAGGACAGGGCTATACGAGCAGTACTTC.

V gene TRBV7-3 combines with J gene TRBJ1-2; 8 bases are shared with TRBD1. With 2 bases clipped from V and 6 bases from J, the junction kept 5 bases outside the gene matches. Germline CDR1 SGHTA, CDR2 FQGTGA. CDR3 length: 14 residues. The chain's CDR3 is CASSLGQGGDGYTF. DNA for the CDR3: TGTGCCAGCAGCTTAGGACAGGGCGGGGATGGCTACACCTTC.

The rearrangement uses TRBV29-1 and TRBJ1-1, with 7 bases fitting TRBD1. V lost 7 bases to trimming and J lost 6 bases; unmatched junction nucleotides: 5. This CDR3 contains 11 residues. Germline V CDR1 and CDR2: SQVTM, ANQGSEA. The CDR3 reads CSATGDPEAFF. CDR3 bases: TGCAGCGCCACAGGGGACCCTGAAGCTTTCTTT.

The CDR3 DNA is TGTGCCTGGAGTGGCGGGGGAGGAACTGAAGCTTTCTTT. It is translated as CAWSGGGGTEAFF. V and J are TRBV30 and TRBJ1-1, with D possibly TRBD1 on 5 matching bases. Between the trimmed V and J ends, which lost 1 base and 5 bases, there was a span of 11 bases. CDR1 is GTSNPN, CDR2 SVGIG, per germline (reference sequence). The CDR3 runs to 13 residues.

The J gene is TRBJ2-5, the V gene TRBV18, with D unclear. V lost 5 bases to trimming and J lost 5 bases, with 9 bases between them. Germline-derived CDR1 and CDR2 are KGHSH and LQKENI. This CDR3 region has 12 residues. The CDR3 DNA is TGTGCCAGCTCAACAACGAGGGAGACCCAGTACTTC. Translated, it gives CASSTTRETQYF.

The gene calls are TRBV5-6 and TRBJ2-7; perhaps TRBD1 as D (5 bases). Trimming left V 7 bases short and J 6 bases short, with 17 bases between. CDR1 is SGHDT, CDR2 YYEEEE, per germline. The CDR3 contains 13 residues. CDR3 coding DNA: TGTGCCAGCGGGCAGGGCTTTCCGGGCGAGCAGTACTTC. Its translation: CASGQGFPGEQYF.

The chain employs TRBV7-2 and TRBJ2-3; D may be TRBD2 (5 bases). The germline V gene has CDR1 SGHTA and CDR2 FQGNSA. The CDR3 runs to 15 residues. V lost 0 bases, J lost 2 bases, and 9 bases lay in between. In DNA, the CDR3 is TGTGCCAGCAGCTTAGCGCGGGCTTCCACAGATACGCAGTATTTT. Encoded protein: CASSLARASTDTQYF.

The table lists this clone with a count of one. J is TRBJ1-1 and V is TRBV19; D perhaps matches TRBD1 (6 bases). Germline CDR1 reads LNHDA; CDR2 reads SQIVND (reference sequence). This CDR3 contains 16 residues. V was cut by 3 bases and J by 8 bases, with 22 bases left in between. As DNA, the CDR3 is TGTGCCAGTAGTATCGGGACACCCAATTTACCTGTGGAAGCTTTCTTT. This codes for CASSIGTPNLPVEAFF.

The chain uses TRBV10-3 and TRBJ2-2; maybe TRBD2 (7 bases). This CDR3 comprises 15 residues. The germline V and J ends were trimmed by 3 bases and 4 bases, with 12 bases remaining between them. Germline V gene data show CDR1 as ENHRY and CDR2 as SYGVKD. The DNA of the CDR3 is TGTGCCATCAGTGATCCAGGGGAGGGCACCGGGGAGCTGTTTTTT. This encodes CAISDPGEGTGELFF.

The V gene is TRBV3-1 (or the pseudogene TRBV3-2), the J gene TRBJ2-1; 12 positions match TRBD2. The CDR3 runs 15 residues. Germline V gives CDR1 LGHDT, CDR2 YNNKEL (reference sequence). V trimming: 4 bases; J trimming: 7 bases; junction bases outside the gene matches: 5. CDR3 in amino acids: CASSRTSGTYNEQFF. The CDR3 nucleotides are TGTGCCAGCAGCCGGACTAGCGGGACGTATAATGAGCAGTTCTTC.

The chain couples TRBV4-2 to TRBJ2-7, with 7 bases lining up with TRBD2. Trimming cost V 3 bases and J 0 bases; bases outside gene matches: 8. The CDR3 has 16 amino acids. Germline V gene sequence: CDR1 LGHNA, CDR2 YNFKEQ. The CDR3 DNA reads TGTGCCAGCAGCCAGCCCTGGGCTAGCGGCTCCTACGAGCAGTACTTC. Its translation: CASSQPWASGSYEQYF.

The genes are TRBV18 and TRBJ2-7; 10 bases match TRBD1. CDR3 size: 14 residues. Germline lookup yields CDR1 KGHSH and CDR2 LQKENI. V dropped 3 bases and J dropped 8; count of bases not matched to a gene: 7. The chain's CDR3 is CASSPGQGRGKQYF. CDR3 bases: TGTGCCAGCTCACCGGGACAGGGGAGAGGGAAGCAGTACTTC.

This rearrangement joins TRBV10-3 to TRBJ1-1, with D possibly TRBD1 on 5 matching bases. V lost 4 bases to trimming and J lost 1 base, with 16 bases between them. Germline CDR1 reads ENHRY; CDR2 reads SYGVKD. The CDR3 has 16 residues. CDR3 DNA: TGTGCCATCAGTGGGGGGGGTGTCGACGGGAACACTGAAGCTTTCTTT. Translated: CAISGGGVDGNTEAFF.

The gene calls are TRBV27 and TRBJ1-1; D remains unclear. The V gene lost 4 bases and the J gene lost 7 bases, with 13 bases spanning the gap. Germline V gene data show CDR1 as MNHEY and CDR2 as SMNVEV (reference sequence). This CDR3 comprises 13 residues. CDR3 sequence reads: CASSYSGYSEAFF. For the CDR3, the DNA is TGTGCCAGCAGTTACTCAGGATACAGTGAAGCTTTCTTT.

DNA of the CDR3: TGTGCCAGCAGCGTACGGGGAGGGACCACCGGGGAGCTGTTTTTT. Translation gives CASSVRGGTTGELFF. The V and J genes are TRBV9 and TRBJ2-2; 7 bases agree with TRBD2. Looked up from germline, CDR1 is SGDLS and CDR2 is YYNGEE. Germline trimming cut 1 base from V and 4 bases from J; bases unmatched to any gene: 4. There are 15 residues in the CDR3.

J is TRBJ2-1 and V is TRBV29-1; 13 bases are a match to TRBD2. Germline V gene data show CDR1 as SQVTM and CDR2 as ANQGSEA. This CDR3 has 20 amino acids. V lost 7 bases, J lost 2 bases, and 20 bases stayed unmatched. DNA of the CDR3: TGCAGCGCTTGGGGGGGACAGGGAGGACTAGCGGGAGCTGCCTACAATGAGCAGTTCTTC. Encoded protein: CSAWGGQGGLAGAAYNEQFF.

The rearrangement links TRBV29-1 to TRBJ2-7; 8 bases agree with TRBD1. This CDR3 spans 15 amino acids. V was clipped by 6 bases and J by 3 bases; unmatched bases: 13. Germline V gene data show CDR1 as SQVTM and CDR2 as ANQGSEA. The CDR3 spells CSVAFGTGGNYEQYF. DNA of the CDR3: TGCAGCGTGGCCTTCGGGACAGGCGGGAACTACGAGCAGTACTTC.